A single sample is the source of the 21 T cell receptor beta chains below, sequenced in a study of T cell clonotyping in hematopoietic cell transplantation. Sequencing used immunoSEQ multiplex PCR; TCRdb keeps in-frame clones, though not all of them. Of 25,000 to 35,000 clones listed, over 60% are singletons. As for time point: recipient sample about 28 days before transplant, after cytoreduction. Sequenced here: peripheral blood mononuclear cells, sampled before stem cell transplant. These receptors were collected from a man over 45 with myelodysplastic syndrome. Some clones in this sample may be carry-over from other donors' samples.

This rearrangement joins TRBV28 to TRBJ1-2, with TRBD1 matching over 7 bases. V lost 2 bases, J lost 7 bases, and 13 bases stayed unmatched. CDR3 size: 16 residues. Germline CDR1 and CDR2: MDHEN and SYDVKM. CDR3 loop: CASSLRIYRGRSGYTF. CDR3 bases: TGTGCCAGCAGTTTAAGAATTTACAGGGGTAGAAGTGGCTACACCTTC.

This rearrangement joins TRBV19 to TRBJ2-7; no clear D. V was shortened by 10 bases and J by 3 bases, with 13 bases between the two germline ends. Germline V CDR1 and CDR2: LNHDA, SQIVND (reference sequence). This CDR3 contains 12 residues. CDR3 nucleotide sequence: TGTGCCACCCGAAACAGAAACTACGAGCAGTACTTC. It translates to CATRNRNYEQYF.

This chain links TRBV6-5 with TRBJ2-7; tentative D call: TRBD2 (5 bases). V lost 2 bases and J 1 base, leaving 6 bases between the germline ends. CDR3 length: 13 residues. Germline-derived CDR1 and CDR2 are MNHEY and SVGAGI. The CDR3 is CASSYGESYEQYF. In DNA form, the CDR3 reads TGTGCCAGCAGTTACGGGGAGTCCTACGAGCAGTACTTC.

J is TRBJ2-7 and V is TRBV2, with 9 nucleotides matching TRBD1. Germline CDR1 and CDR2: SNHLY and FYNNEI. The ends lost 4 bases at V and 4 bases at J; junction bases unmatched: 2. The CDR3 runs to 13 residues. CDR3 nucleotide sequence: TGTGCCAGCAGTGGGGGACAGGGTTACGAGCAGTACTTC. Residues: CASSGGQGYEQYF. Drawing the rest from reference TRBV2 and TRBJ2-7, the complete variable domain is EPEVTQTPSHQVTQMGQEVILRCVPISNHLYFYWYRQILGQKVEFLVSFYNNEISEKSEIFDDQFSVERPDGSNFTLKIRSTKLEDSAMYFCASSGGQGYEQYFGPGTRLTVT.

This clone was recorded once. The rearrangement joins TRBV19 to TRBJ2-7; 7 bases agree with TRBD1. The CDR3 totals 16 residues. The trim removed 5 bases at V and 3 bases at J, leaving 13 bases unmatched. Germline lookup yields CDR1 LNHDA and CDR2 SQIVND (reference sequence). The CDR3 nucleotides read TGTGCCAGTAGTCCGAATGGAAATAGACAGGGCTACGAGCAGTACTTC. Encoded protein: CASSPNGNRQGYEQYF.

This chain connects TRBV15 to TRBJ2-7, with D hard to call. V dropped 0 bases and J dropped 5 bases, with 5 bases sitting between them. The CDR3 runs 12 residues. Germline V gene sequence: CDR1 LNHNV, CDR2 YYDKDF (reference sequence). CDR3 nucleotide sequence: TGTGCCACCAGCAGAGATGAGGACGAGCAGTACTTC. It specifies CATSRDEDEQYF.

J is TRBJ2-5 and V is TRBV7-2; 7 nucleotides align to TRBD2. After removal of 7 bases from V and 5 bases from J, the junction contained 16 bases not matched to a gene. The CDR3 is made up of 16 amino acids. CDR1 and CDR2 from the germline V gene are SGHTA and FQGNSA. The CDR3 region has the DNA TGTGCCAGCAACCCTACCCGGGACTACAGCGGGGAGACCCAGTACTTC. It is translated as CASNPTRDYSGETQYF.

Here the CDR3 DNA reads TGTGCCAGCAGCGGGGAGAGGGCCACCATATATTTT. Translated: CASSGERATIYF. The V gene is TRBV28, the J gene TRBJ1-3, with unresolved D. This CDR3 is 12 amino acids long. Trimming shortened V by 6 bases and J by 9 bases, and 12 bases separated the two germline ends. Germline values: CDR1 MDHEN, CDR2 SYDVKM. Variable domain in full (rest from reference TRBV28 and TRBJ1-3): DVKVTQSSRYLVKRTGEKVFLECVQDMDHENMFWYRQDPGLGLRLIYFSYDVKMKEKGDIPEGYSVSREKKERFSLILESASTNQTSMYLCASSGERATIYFGEGSWLTVV.

The genes are TRBV6-5 and TRBJ2-5; 10 nucleotides agree with TRBD1. Germline CDR1 reads MNHEY; CDR2 reads SVGAGI. The V and J ends lost 5 bases and 5 bases, in that order; junction bases with no gene match: 2. CDR3 length: 13 residues. The CDR3, as DNA: TGTGCCAGCAGTAGGGACAGGGGTGAGACCCAGTACTTC. Amino acids: CASSRDRGETQYF.

The V and J genes are TRBV25-1 and TRBJ2-5; maybe TRBD2 (6 bases). Germline V gene data show CDR1 as MGHDK and CDR2 as SYGVNS. The V and J ends lost 2 bases and 9 bases respectively, with 13 bases between them. This CDR3 contains 13 residues. CDR3 protein: CASSELGGRAQYF. As DNA, the CDR3 is TGTGCCAGCAGTGAACTGGGGGGTCGTGCCCAGTACTTC.

V usage is TRBV14 and J usage is TRBJ2-7, with D perhaps assigned TRBD1 or TRBD2 (5 bases each). The V gene lost 4 bases and the J gene lost 0 bases, with 10 bases spanning the gap. This CDR3 is 14 amino acids long. In germline, CDR1 is SGHDN, CDR2 FVKESK. This CDR3 reads CASSRRDGSYEQYF. The CDR3 region has the DNA TGTGCCAGCAGCCGCCGGGACGGCTCCTACGAGCAGTACTTC.

By share, this clone ranks as medium-sized. J is TRBJ1-1 and V is TRBV6-1; D call uncertain. Trimming took 3 bases from V and 3 from J, leaving 8 bases between them. Per germline, CDR1 MNHNS and CDR2 SASEGT. This CDR3 is 13 amino acids long. Here the CDR3 DNA reads TGTGCCAGCAGTGAGGTGTCGTACACTGAAGCTTTCTTT. Its protein product is CASSEVSYTEAFF.

V is TRBV4-2 and J is TRBJ2-2; no firm D call. CDR3 length: 13 residues. V gave up 3 bases and J gave up 10 bases, with 12 bases separating them. CDR1 and CDR2 (germline): LGHNA, YNFKEQ. The CDR3 nucleotides read TGTGCCAGCAGCCACCTTGAGCCCGAGGAGCTGTTTTTT. Translation: CASSHLEPEELFF.

The chain is built from TRBV20-1 and TRBJ2-3; TRBD1 matches at 8 bases. Losses at the gene ends were 4 bases for V and 13 bases for J; bases not matched to a gene: 7. Germline V gene lookup returns CDR1 DFQATT and CDR2 SNEGSKA (reference sequence). This CDR3 has 11 amino acids. CDR3: CSAKPGQEEYF. The CDR3 nucleotides are TGCAGTGCTAAACCGGGACAGGAAGAGTATTTT.

The gene calls are TRBV6-5 and TRBJ2-7, with TRBD1 matching 7 bases. The germline V gene encodes CDR1 MNHEY and CDR2 SVGAGI. Germline trimming cut 6 bases from V and 7 bases from J; bases unmatched to any gene: 12. The CDR3 consists of 14 residues. This CDR3 is CASRKQQGSGEQYF. In DNA form, the CDR3 reads TGTGCCAGCAGAAAACAACAGGGGTCGGGGGAGCAGTACTTC.

V gene TRBV30 combines with J gene TRBJ1-4; 7 nucleotides agree with TRBD1. Trimming removed 4 bases from V and 2 bases from J; junction bases left unmatched: 4. CDR1 is GTSNPN, CDR2 SVGIG, per germline (reference sequence). The CDR3 spans 14 residues. CDR3 sequence: CAWKGAGTNEKLFF. Here the CDR3 DNA reads TGTGCCTGGAAGGGGGCAGGGACTAATGAAAAACTGTTTTTT.

V gene TRBV6-5 combines with J gene TRBJ2-7; D unclear. Germline CDR1 and CDR2: MNHEY and SVGAGI. V lost 0 bases and J 3 bases, leaving 6 bases between the germline ends. The CDR3 runs to 13 residues. CDR3 sequence: CASSYSANYEQYF. The CDR3 nucleotides read TGTGCCAGCAGTTACTCGGCCAACTACGAGCAGTACTTC.

Points on this clone: It is likely a read error, because the conserved phenylalanine at the end of the CDR3 is missing. The DNA is omitted, as the CDR3 cannot be located on it reliably, and the CDR3 follows TCRdb's listing. The chain is built from TRBV6-5 and TRBJ1-4. The CDR3 is 10 residues long, ends included. CDR1 is MNHEY and CDR2 is SVGAGI in the germline V gene. CDR3 in amino acids: CASSYSCLRV.

V usage is TRBV28 and J usage is TRBJ1-4; maybe TRBD1 (5 bases). The CDR3 loop spans 15 amino acids. Trimming removed 7 bases from V and 8 bases from J, with 20 bases in between. Germline lookup yields CDR1 MDHEN and CDR2 SYDVKM. This CDR3 is CASIPQAPMGEKLFF. Written as DNA, the CDR3 is TGTGCCAGCATCCCACAGGCCCCCATGGGGGAAAAACTGTTTTTT.

The chain combines TRBV6-5 with TRBJ1-4; no clear D gene. With 8 bases removed from V and 0 bases from J, the gap between germline ends came to 13 bases. The CDR3 loop spans 15 amino acids. Germline CDR1 reads MNHEY; CDR2 reads SVGAGI. CDR3 DNA sequence: TGTGCCAGCGGACCTTCGATTACAACTAATGAAAAACTGTTTTTT. This encodes CASGPSITTNEKLFF.

The chain employs TRBV6-5 and TRBJ2-2, with 8 nucleotides matching TRBD1. V shed 4 bases and J 4 bases; nucleotides not matched to a gene: 2. Germline V lookup: CDR1 MNHEY, CDR2 SVGAGI. The CDR3 has 14 amino acids. In nucleotides, the CDR3 is TGTGCCAGCAGTTTACAGGGGGGCACCGGGGAGCTGTTTTTT. It is translated as CASSLQGGTGELFF.